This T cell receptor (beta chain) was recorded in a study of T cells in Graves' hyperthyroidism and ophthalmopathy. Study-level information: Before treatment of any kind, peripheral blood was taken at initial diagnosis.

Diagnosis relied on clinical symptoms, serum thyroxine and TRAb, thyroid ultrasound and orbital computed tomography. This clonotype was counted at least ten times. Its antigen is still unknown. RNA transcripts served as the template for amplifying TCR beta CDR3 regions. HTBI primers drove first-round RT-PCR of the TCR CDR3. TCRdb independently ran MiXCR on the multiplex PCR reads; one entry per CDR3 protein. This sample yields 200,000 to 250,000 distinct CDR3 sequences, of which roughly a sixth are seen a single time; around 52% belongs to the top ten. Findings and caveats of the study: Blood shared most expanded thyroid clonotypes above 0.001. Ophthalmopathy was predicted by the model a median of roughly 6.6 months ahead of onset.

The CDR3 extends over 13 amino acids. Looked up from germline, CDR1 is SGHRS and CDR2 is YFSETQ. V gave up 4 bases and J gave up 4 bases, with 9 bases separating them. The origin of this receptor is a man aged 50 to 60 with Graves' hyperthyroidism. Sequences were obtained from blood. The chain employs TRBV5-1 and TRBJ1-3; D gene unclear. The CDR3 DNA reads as TGCGCCAGCAGCGTAGACGGAGGAAACACCATATATTTT. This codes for CASSVDGGNTIYF. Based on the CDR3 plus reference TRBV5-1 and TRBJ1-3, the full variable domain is KAGVTQTPRYLIKTRGQQVTLSCSPISGHRSVSWYQQTPGQGLQFLFEYFSETQRNKGNFPGRFSGRQFSNSRSEMNVSTLELGDSALYLCASSVDGGNTIYFGEGSWLTVV.